This TCR beta chain comes out of a study of PD-1 blockade in classical Hodgkin lymphoma. In the study overall: A 3 mg/kg intravenous dose of nivolumab was received by patients every 2 weeks. The study, taken as a whole, reports: Healthy donors reportedly exceeded newly diagnosed patients in baseline TCR diversity. Factors driving the repertoire differences, possibly disease activity or prior therapy, remain undefined. Excluded were patients who started nivolumab under 1 year after ASCT, a group that had lower diversity.

Each patient relapsed following autologous stem cell transplantation, and prior brentuximab vedotin exposure differed. Points on this clone: Its antigen remains unidentified.

Some clones are missing from TCRdb's copy, which holds only in-frame ones; the method was immunoSEQ multiplex PCR. The top ten clones hold roughly 16% of a sample with 50,000 or so clones, approximately 70% of them seen once. The sample here was peripheral blood mononuclear cells (PBMCs), taken before the second cycle of nivolumab. The TCR comes from a human donor with classical Hodgkin lymphoma.

The chain's CDR3 is CAISEEGRTMNEQFF. Here the CDR3 DNA reads TGTGCCATCAGTGAGGAAGGTAGGACAATGAATGAGCAGTTCTTC. J is TRBJ2-1 and V is TRBV10-3; TRBD1 might be the D (5 bases). With 2 bases removed from V and 7 bases from J, the gap between germline ends came to 15 bases. This CDR3 has 15 residues. The germline gives CDR1 ENHRY, CDR2 SYGVKD.